Described below is a single T cell receptor beta chain sequence and its context. Its specificity is not known. Sequenced by immunoSEQ multiplex PCR; TCRdb stores in-frame clones only, minus some. Of 220,000 or so clones in the sample, roughly 85% were seen once. These data belong to a study of cytomegalovirus exposure and HLA in healthy donors. For the study at large: The approximately 120 validation repertoires used the same platform as the approximately 700 first-cohort repertoires (as reported by a later analysis). Study-wide results and limits: About 150 TCR beta chains were listed as cytomegalovirus-associated.

The CDR3 extends over 15 amino acids. CDR1 is SGHAT and CDR2 is FQDESV in the germline V gene (reference sequence). Trimming removed 2 bases from V and 3 bases from J; junction bases left unmatched: 7. The clonotype originates from a woman under 30 in good health and CMV-seronegative. Sequences were obtained from PBMCs. This rearrangement joins TRBV11-1 to TRBJ2-7; 7 bases align to TRBD1. CDR3 protein: CASSLYGTVSYEQYF. CDR3 in DNA: TGTGCCAGCAGCTTATATGGGACAGTAAGCTACGAGCAGTACTTC.